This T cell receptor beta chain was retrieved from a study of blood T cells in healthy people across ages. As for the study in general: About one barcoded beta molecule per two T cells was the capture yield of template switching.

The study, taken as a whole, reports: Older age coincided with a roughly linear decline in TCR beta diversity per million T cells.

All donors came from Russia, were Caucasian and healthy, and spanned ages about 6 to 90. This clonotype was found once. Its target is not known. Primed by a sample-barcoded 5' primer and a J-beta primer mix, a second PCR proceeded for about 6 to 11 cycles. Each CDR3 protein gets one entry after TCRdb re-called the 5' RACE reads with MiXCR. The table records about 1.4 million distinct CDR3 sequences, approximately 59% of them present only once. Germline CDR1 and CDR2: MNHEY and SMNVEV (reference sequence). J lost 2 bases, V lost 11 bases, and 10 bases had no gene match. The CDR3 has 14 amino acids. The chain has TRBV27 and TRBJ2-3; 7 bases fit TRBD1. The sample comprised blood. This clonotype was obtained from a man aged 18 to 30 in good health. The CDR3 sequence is CAGRSGGITDTQYF. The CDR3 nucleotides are TGTGCCGGCCGTTCAGGGGGAATCACAGATACGCAGTATTTT.